This T cell receptor beta chain was captured in a study of shared clonotypes between healthy human individuals. Study-level information: Ranging from 18 to 49 in age, donors were two women and three men. Findings and caveats of the study: Naive subsets tended to show greater estimated richness than memory subsets.

TCRdb's copy holds only in-frame clones and misses some; the assay was immunoSEQ multiplex PCR. The profile covers a few million clones, with around 95% appearing a single time and over 1.5% taken by the ten largest. Naive CD8 cells were CD45RO-negative, positively selected for CCR7, excluding terminally differentiated effector memory CD45RA+ cells. Recent vaccinations or acute infections were absent in the healthy HIV-negative adult donors. The CDR3 extends over 13 amino acids. Trimming shortened V by 10 bases and J by 4 bases, and 16 bases separated the two germline ends. Germline V CDR1 and CDR2: MNHEY, SMNVEV (reference sequence). Points on this clone: Antigen: not known.

The sample comprised naive CD8+ T cells from PBMCs. The chain recombines TRBV27 with TRBJ1-2, with unresolved D. The TCR was taken from a man in his late teens or twenties in good health. Some clones in this sample may be carry-over from other donors' samples. CDR3 DNA sequence: TGTGCCACACGGGGAGAGTTCCTCTATGGCTACACCTTC. Translated: CATRGEFLYGYTF.